Presented here are 23 T cell receptor beta chains from one specimen sequenced in a study of T cell responses to AZD1222 COVID-19 vaccine. The table came from immunoSEQ multiplex PCR; TCRdb's copy has only in-frame clones and leaves some out. The table records approximately 110,000 clones, around 85% of them present only once. The sequencing here drew on peripheral blood, taken 28 days after the second AZD1222 dose. The receptors originated from an adult who received the AZD1222 COVID-19 vaccine.

This clone occurred a few times. The chain carries TRBV7-6 and TRBJ1-1, with D possibly TRBD1 on 6 matching bases. V dropped 5 bases and J dropped 2 bases, with 9 bases sitting between them. Germline V gene sequence: CDR1 SGHVS, CDR2 FNYEAQ. The CDR3 consists of 13 residues. The CDR3 DNA is TGTGCCAGCAGCAGACAGGAAAACACTGAAGCTTTCTTT. Translating it yields CASSRQENTEAFF. Supplemented by reference TRBV7-6 and TRBJ1-1, the full variable domain reads GAGVSQSPRYKVTKRGQDVALRCDPISGHVSLYWYRQALGQGPEFLTYFNYEAQQDKSGLPNDRFSAERPEGSISTLTIQRTEQRDSAMYRCASSRQENTEAFFGQGTRLTVV.

The chain's CDR3 is CASSRAASVQPQHF. The CDR3 DNA reads TGTGCCAGCAGTCGCGCAGCGTCGGTTCAGCCCCAGCATTTT. This sequence joins TRBV27 and TRBJ1-5; D is uncertain. Germline V gene sequence: CDR1 MNHEY, CDR2 SMNVEV (reference sequence). The CDR3 totals 14 residues. V was pared by 5 bases and J by 6 bases, with 14 bases between.

The chain combines TRBV19 with TRBJ1-5; maybe TRBD1 (6 bases). The V and J ends lost 4 bases and 0 bases respectively, with 10 bases between them. Germline assignment: CDR1 LNHDA and CDR2 SQIVND (reference sequence). The CDR3 sequence is 15 residues long. CDR3 sequence reads: CASSRHRASNQPQHF. CDR3 bases: TGTGCCAGTAGTAGGCACAGGGCTAGCAATCAGCCCCAGCATTTT.

This chain joins TRBV27 and TRBJ2-3, with 7 bases aligning to TRBD2. J was trimmed by 3 bases and V by 6 bases; bases with no gene match: 9. Germline assignment: CDR1 MNHEY and CDR2 SMNVEV (reference sequence). There are 15 residues in the CDR3. CDR3 DNA: TGTGCCAGCAGATATTATAGCGGGCAAACAGATACGCAGTATTTT. It codes for CASRYYSGQTDTQYF.

This chain joins TRBV11-2 and TRBJ1-2; D might be TRBD1 (6 bases). With 2 bases removed from V and 2 bases from J, the gap between germline ends came to 18 bases. The germline CDR1 and CDR2 sequences are SGHAT and FQNNGV. The CDR3 has 17 amino acids. The CDR3 region has the DNA TGTGCCAGCAGCTTAACGCGCAGGGGCTCGGAGAACTATGGCTACACCTTC. This gives the protein CASSLTRRGSENYGYTF.

The chain couples TRBV7-8 to TRBJ1-1, with D possibly TRBD1 on 5 matching bases. CDR3 length: 14 residues. The germline V and J ends were trimmed by 3 bases and 6 bases, with 14 bases remaining between them. Germline CDR1 and CDR2: SGHVS and FQNEAQ. The CDR3 DNA follows: TGTGCCAGCAGCTTCGCCCAGGGATCGGCTGAAGCTTTCTTT. Translated, it gives CASSFAQGSAEAFF. Complete variable domain (other parts from reference TRBV7-8 and TRBJ1-1): GAGVSQSPRYKVAKRGQDVALRCDPISGHVSLFWYQQALGQGPEFLTYFQNEAQLDKSGLPSDRFFAERPEGSVSTLKIQRTQQEDSAVYLCASSFAQGSAEAFFGQGTRLTVV.

CDR3 amino acids: CASSPNRNSPLHF. The CDR3 DNA reads TGTGCCAGCTCACCTAACCGTAATTCACCCCTCCACTTT. This chain uses TRBV18 with TRBJ1-6; unclear D gene. Trimming shortened V by 3 bases and J by 6 bases, and 6 bases separated the two germline ends. The CDR3 loop spans 13 amino acids. Per the germline V gene, CDR1 is KGHSH and CDR2 is LQKENI.

The DNA for the CDR3 is TGTGCCAGCAGCTACAGGGGGGCGGTTGACATCATGAACACTGAAGCTTTCTTT. It codes for CASSYRGAVDIMNTEAFF. This chain joins TRBV7-8 and TRBJ1-1; TRBD1 agrees at 8 bases. After removal of 4 bases from V and 0 bases from J, the junction contained 13 bases not matched to a gene. Germline CDR1 reads SGHVS; CDR2 reads FQNEAQ. The CDR3 loop spans 18 amino acids. The complete variable domain, with remaining parts taken from reference TRBV7-8 and TRBJ1-1, reads GAGVSQSPRYKVAKRGQDVALRCDPISGHVSLFWYQQALGQGPEFLTYFQNEAQLDKSGLPSDRFFAERPEGSVSTLKIQRTQQEDSAVYLCASSYRGAVDIMNTEAFFGQGTRLTVV.

The rearrangement links TRBV7-2 to TRBJ2-1; D could derive from TRBD1 or TRBD2 (5 bases each). The V and J ends lost 5 bases and 10 bases respectively, with 18 bases between them. This CDR3 has 14 amino acids. CDR1 and CDR2 from the germline V gene are SGHTA and FQGNSA. CDR3 sequence (DNA): TGTGCCAGCAGCCCAGGGTGGCTAGAGGGGGAGCAGTTCTTC. This encodes CASSPGWLEGEQFF.

The chain has TRBV30 and TRBJ1-1, with D perhaps TRBD1 (5 bases). The V gene lost 8 bases and the J gene lost 0 bases, with 19 bases spanning the gap. Germline values: CDR1 GTSNPN, CDR2 SVGIG (reference sequence). The length of the CDR3 is 15 residues. The CDR3 here is CAKQDRTKMNTEAFF. The CDR3 region has the DNA TGTGCCAAACAAGACAGAACCAAGATGAACACTGAAGCTTTCTTT.

V usage is TRBV15 and J usage is TRBJ1-1; possibly TRBD1 for D (6 bases). Trimming took 1 base from V and 4 from J, leaving 16 bases between them. CDR3 size: 16 residues. Germline loops: CDR1 LNHNV, CDR2 YYDKDF (reference sequence). CDR3 loop: CATSRGGWVRGTEAFF. The CDR3 region has the DNA TGTGCCACCAGCAGAGGGGGGTGGGTCAGGGGCACTGAAGCTTTCTTT.

Remarks on this clone: The junction differs from germline at one of its ends, possibly a read error. V usage is TRBV7-9 and J usage is TRBJ2-3, with 8 bases identical to TRBD2. Germline V lookup: CDR1 SEHNR, CDR2 FQNEAQ (reference sequence). The CDR3 sequence is 15 residues long. CDR3 DNA: TGTGCCAGCAGCTTATCCCGGACTAGCACCGATACGCAGTATTTT. It encodes CASSLSRTSTDTQYF.

V usage is TRBV6-6 and J usage is TRBJ1-2; D not resolved. The V gene lost 0 bases and the J gene lost 4 bases, with 3 bases spanning the gap. The CDR3 spans 12 residues. CDR1 is MNHNY and CDR2 is SVGAGI in the germline V gene (reference sequence). CDR3 protein: CASSYSTYGYTF. DNA for the CDR3: TGTGCCAGCAGTTACTCCACCTATGGCTACACCTTC.

The chain couples TRBV10-1 to TRBJ2-2, with TRBD2 matching 13 bases. V trimming: 5 bases; J trimming: 1 base; junction bases outside the gene matches: 4. Germline V gene data show CDR1 as WNHNN and CDR2 as SYGVQD (reference sequence). This CDR3 spans 17 amino acids. The CDR3 DNA reads as TGCGCCAGCAGTAAGACTAGCGGGGGGAGGAACACCGGGGAGCTGTTTTTT. Protein sequence: CASSKTSGGRNTGELFF.

The rearrangement uses TRBV28 and TRBJ1-6; D gene uncertain. V was shortened by 1 base and J by 13 bases, with 8 bases between the two germline ends. Germline CDR1 MDHEN, CDR2 SYDVKM. This CDR3 has 12 residues. DNA of the CDR3: TGTGCCAGCAGTTTATCAGGAGTCCCCCTCCACTTT. It encodes CASSLSGVPLHF.

This chain connects TRBV25-1 to TRBJ1-1; no clear D gene. The CDR3 runs to 13 residues. V lost 1 base to trimming and J lost 6 bases, with 9 bases between them. Germline values: CDR1 MGHDK, CDR2 SYGVNS. As DNA, the CDR3 is TGTGCCAGCAGTGAATTCCGTACGGCTGAAGCTTTCTTT. Amino acids: CASSEFRTAEAFF.

J is TRBJ1-2 and V is TRBV2, with D hard to call. The length of the CDR3 is 14 residues. Germline V gives CDR1 SNHLY, CDR2 FYNNEI. V gave up 6 bases and J gave up 3 bases, with 14 bases separating them. The CDR3 region has the DNA TGTGCCAGCAGGGGAACCCTAAGCTACTATGGCTACACCTTC. It encodes CASRGTLSYYGYTF.

The V gene is TRBV29-1, the J gene TRBJ1-2; 8 nucleotides align to TRBD1. V lost 4 bases and J lost 0; bases outside the gene matches: 1. The CDR3 length is 13 residues. Germline V gene sequence: CDR1 SQVTM, CDR2 ANQGSEA. The DNA for the CDR3 is TGCAGCGTTGGGGGACAGGCTAACTATGGCTACACCTTC. Translation: CSVGGQANYGYTF. The full variable domain, rest sourced from reference TRBV29-1 and TRBJ1-2, is SAVISQKPSRDICQRGTSLTIQCQVDSQVTMMFWYRQQPGQSLTLIATANQGSEATYESGFVIDKFPISRPNLTFSTLTVSNMSPEDSSIYLCSVGGQANYGYTFGSGTRLTVV.

The rearrangement joins TRBV7-2 to TRBJ2-1; the D is unclear. Germline V gene sequence: CDR1 SGHTA, CDR2 FQGNSA. The CDR3 is 13 residues long. With 1 base removed from V and 5 bases from J, the gap between germline ends came to 6 bases. CDR3 coding DNA: TGTGCCAGCAGCTTAGGGCAGGACAATGAGCAGTTCTTC. Translated, it gives CASSLGQDNEQFF. Together with reference TRBV7-2 and TRBJ2-1, the CDR3 gives the full variable domain: GAGVSQSPSNKVTEKGKDVELRCDPISGHTALYWYRQSLGQGLEFLIYFQGNSAPDKSGLPSDRFSAERTGGSVSTLTIQRTQQEDSAVYLCASSLGQDNEQFFGPGTRLTVL.

The V gene is TRBV18, the J gene TRBJ2-1; D not resolved. CDR1 is KGHSH and CDR2 is LQKENI in the germline V gene. The CDR3 covers 16 residues. V was shortened by 1 base and J by 4 bases, with 14 bases between the two germline ends. Written as DNA, the CDR3 is TGTGCCAGCTCACCACAAGCAGCTGGTGGGTACAATGAGCAGTTCTTC. Protein product: CASSPQAAGGYNEQFF.

The rearrangement joins TRBV19 to TRBJ2-2; maybe TRBD2 (6 bases). The CDR3 length is 15 residues. The germline CDR1 and CDR2 sequences are LNHDA and SQIVND (reference sequence). The ends were cut back, 2 bases at V and 5 bases at J, with 12 bases in the middle. The CDR3 reads CASSISSGWTGELFF. The CDR3 nucleotides are TGTGCCAGTAGTATAAGCAGCGGGTGGACCGGGGAGCTGTTTTTT.

This chain joins TRBV29-1 and TRBJ2-2, with TRBD1 identical over 7 bases. The germline V gene encodes CDR1 SQVTM and CDR2 ANQGSEA. The CDR3 contains 13 residues. Unmatched junction bases numbered 4, after V lost 4 bases and J lost 5 bases. CDR3 amino acids: CSVGTGGTGELFF. The DNA for the CDR3 is TGCAGCGTTGGGACAGGCGGAACCGGGGAGCTGTTTTTT.

The chain uses TRBV11-2 and TRBJ1-6; 7 positions match TRBD1. The germline gives CDR1 SGHAT, CDR2 FQNNGV. Unmatched junction bases numbered 8, after V lost 2 bases and J lost 1 base. The CDR3 runs to 18 residues. The CDR3 protein is CASSLITAGGSYNSPLHF. The CDR3 coding sequence is TGTGCCAGCAGCTTAATCACGGCAGGGGGGTCCTATAATTCACCCCTCCACTTT.